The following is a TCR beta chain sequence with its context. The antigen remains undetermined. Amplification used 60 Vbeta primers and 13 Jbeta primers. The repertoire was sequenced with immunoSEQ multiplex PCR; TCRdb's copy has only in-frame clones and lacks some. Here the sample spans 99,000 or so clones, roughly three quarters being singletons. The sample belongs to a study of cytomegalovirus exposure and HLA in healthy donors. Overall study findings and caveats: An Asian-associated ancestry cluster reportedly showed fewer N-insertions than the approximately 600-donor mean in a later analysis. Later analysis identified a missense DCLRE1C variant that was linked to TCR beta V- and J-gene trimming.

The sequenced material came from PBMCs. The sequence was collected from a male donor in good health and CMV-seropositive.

The CDR3 sequence is CASISTGTRETQYF. The CDR3 DNA reads as TGTGCCAGCATCTCAACGGGAACTCGAGAGACCCAGTACTTC. This chain joins TRBV6-6 and TRBJ2-5; TRBD2 might be the D (5 bases). From germline, CDR1 is MNHNY and CDR2 SVGAGI (reference sequence). V was trimmed by 7 bases and J by 4 bases, leaving 16 bases between them. There are 14 residues in the CDR3.